The TCR beta chain under discussion was sequenced for a study of blood T cell repertoires in COVID-19. Overall study context: The study drew acute and convalescent COVID-19 samples from the United States, Italy and Spain. T cells, B-cell-depleted T cells, or PBMCs supplied cDNA or gDNA.

The germline V gene encodes CDR1 SNHLY and CDR2 FYNNEI. The length of the CDR3 is 14 residues. The V end was cut by 8 bases, the J end by 7 bases, with 15 bases between. Methods used by the authors: Amplifying reference gene primers gave estimates of nucleated cell counts. This table comes from immunoSEQ multiplex PCR, and its TCRdb copy is limited to in-frame clones, with some not included. The V and J calls and the clone size are those of that table, but D and trimming were determined from the DNA. This table has around 140,000 clones, about 87% appearing once. Source material: peripheral blood. The origin of this receptor is a man in his fifties who had recovered from COVID-19. The rearrangement uses TRBV2 and TRBJ1-6; D not resolved. For the CDR3, the DNA is TGTGCCAGCGGCCCGGACTCCGGGAATTCACCCCTCCACTTT. This codes for CASGPDSGNSPLHF.